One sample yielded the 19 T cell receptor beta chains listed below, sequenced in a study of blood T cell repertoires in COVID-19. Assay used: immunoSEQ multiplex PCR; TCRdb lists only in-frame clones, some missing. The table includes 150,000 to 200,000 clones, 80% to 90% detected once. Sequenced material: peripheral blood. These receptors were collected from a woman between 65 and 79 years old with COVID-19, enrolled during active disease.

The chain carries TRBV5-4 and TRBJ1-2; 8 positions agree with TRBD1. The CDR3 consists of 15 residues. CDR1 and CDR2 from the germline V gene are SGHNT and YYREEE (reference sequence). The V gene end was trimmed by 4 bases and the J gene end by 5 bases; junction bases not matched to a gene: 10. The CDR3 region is CASSLRTGMLYGYTF. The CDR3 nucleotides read TGTGCCAGCAGCCTTCGGACAGGGATGTTGTATGGCTACACCTTC.

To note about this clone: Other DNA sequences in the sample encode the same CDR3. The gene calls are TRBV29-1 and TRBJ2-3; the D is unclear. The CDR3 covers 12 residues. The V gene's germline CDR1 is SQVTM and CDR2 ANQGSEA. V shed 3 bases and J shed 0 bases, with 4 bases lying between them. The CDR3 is CSVDPSTDTQYF. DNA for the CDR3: TGCAGCGTTGATCCTAGCACAGATACGCAGTATTTT.

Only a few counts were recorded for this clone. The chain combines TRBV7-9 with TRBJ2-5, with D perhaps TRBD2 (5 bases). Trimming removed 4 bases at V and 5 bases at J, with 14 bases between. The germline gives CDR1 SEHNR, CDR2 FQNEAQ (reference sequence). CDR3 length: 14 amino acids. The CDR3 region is CASSSGLPRETQYF. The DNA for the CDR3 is TGTGCCAGCAGCTCCGGACTCCCCCGGGAGACCCAGTACTTC.

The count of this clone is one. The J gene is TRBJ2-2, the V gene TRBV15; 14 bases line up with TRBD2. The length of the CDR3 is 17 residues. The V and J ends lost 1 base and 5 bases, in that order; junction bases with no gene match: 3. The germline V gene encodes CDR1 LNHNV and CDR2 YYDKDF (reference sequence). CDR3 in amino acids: CATSRGGLAGDTGELFF. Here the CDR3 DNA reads TGTGCCACCAGCAGAGGGGGACTAGCGGGAGATACCGGGGAGCTGTTTTTT.

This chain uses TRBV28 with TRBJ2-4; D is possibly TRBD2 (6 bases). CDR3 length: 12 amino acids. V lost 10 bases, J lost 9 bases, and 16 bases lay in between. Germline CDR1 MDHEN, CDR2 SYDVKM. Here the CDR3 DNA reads TGTGCCACCTCGGGACTTGCAGGCATTCAGTACTTC. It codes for CATSGLAGIQYF.

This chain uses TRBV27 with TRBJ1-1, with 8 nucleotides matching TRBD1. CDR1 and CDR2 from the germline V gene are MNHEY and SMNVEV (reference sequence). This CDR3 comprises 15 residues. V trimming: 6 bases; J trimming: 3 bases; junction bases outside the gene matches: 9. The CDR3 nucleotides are TGTGCCAGCAGCCCCAGGGGGCTGGTGGACACTGAAGCTTTCTTT. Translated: CASSPRGLVDTEAFF.

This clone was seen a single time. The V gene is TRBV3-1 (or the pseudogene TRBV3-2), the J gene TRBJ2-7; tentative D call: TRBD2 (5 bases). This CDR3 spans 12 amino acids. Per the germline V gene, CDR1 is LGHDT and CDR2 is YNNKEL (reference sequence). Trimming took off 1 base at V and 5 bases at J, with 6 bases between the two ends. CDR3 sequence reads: CASSQVGDEQYF. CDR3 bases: TGTGCCAGCAGCCAAGTCGGGGACGAGCAGTACTTC.

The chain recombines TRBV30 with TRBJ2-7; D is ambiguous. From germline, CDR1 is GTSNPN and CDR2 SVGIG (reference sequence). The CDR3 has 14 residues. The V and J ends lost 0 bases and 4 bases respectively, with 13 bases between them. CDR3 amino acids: CAWSVLSNRYEQYF. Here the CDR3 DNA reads TGTGCCTGGAGTGTACTTTCGAATCGGTACGAGCAGTACTTC.

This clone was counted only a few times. Written as DNA, the CDR3 is TGTGCCAGCAGTTACTCTAGTGAAAAACTGTTTTTT. Protein sequence: CASSYSSEKLFF. The V call is TRBV6-6, the J call TRBJ1-4; D not certain. Germline CDR1 is MNHNY and CDR2 is SVGAGI (reference sequence). V shed 0 bases and J shed 7 bases, with 3 bases lying between them. The CDR3 loop spans 12 amino acids.

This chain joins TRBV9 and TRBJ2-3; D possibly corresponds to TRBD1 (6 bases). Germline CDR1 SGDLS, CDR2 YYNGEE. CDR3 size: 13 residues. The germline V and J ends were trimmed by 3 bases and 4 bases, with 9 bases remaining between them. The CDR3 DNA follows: TGTGCCAGCAGCGCGGGGACATCAGATACGCAGTATTTT. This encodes CASSAGTSDTQYF.

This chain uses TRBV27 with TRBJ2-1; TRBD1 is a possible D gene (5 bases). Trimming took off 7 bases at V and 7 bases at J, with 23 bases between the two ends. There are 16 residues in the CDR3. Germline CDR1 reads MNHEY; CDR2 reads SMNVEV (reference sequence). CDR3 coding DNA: TGTGCCAGCAAAAGAGACTCAGGGTTTGGCGGTAATGAGCAGTTCTTC. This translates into CASKRDSGFGGNEQFF.

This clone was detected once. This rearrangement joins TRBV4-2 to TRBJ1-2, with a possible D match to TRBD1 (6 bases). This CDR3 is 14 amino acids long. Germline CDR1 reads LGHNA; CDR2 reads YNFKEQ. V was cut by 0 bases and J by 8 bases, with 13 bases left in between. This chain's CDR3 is CASSQDVQGRGYTF. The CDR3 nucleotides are TGTGCCAGCAGCCAAGATGTACAGGGACGAGGCTACACCTTC.

The chain's CDR3 is CSGRQGTDTQYF. The CDR3 DNA sequence: TGCAGCGGCCGACAGGGAACAGATACGCAGTATTTT. V gene TRBV29-1 combines with J gene TRBJ2-3; the match to TRBD1 covers 7 bases. Trimming removed 7 bases from V and 3 bases from J; junction bases left unmatched: 4. CDR1 and CDR2 (germline): SQVTM, ANQGSEA. This CDR3 is 12 amino acids long.

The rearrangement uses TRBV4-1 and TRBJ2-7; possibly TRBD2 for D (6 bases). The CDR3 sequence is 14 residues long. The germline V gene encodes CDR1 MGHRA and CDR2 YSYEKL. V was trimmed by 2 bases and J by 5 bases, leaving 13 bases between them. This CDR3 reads CASSQIGREDEQYF. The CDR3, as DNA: TGCGCCAGCAGCCAAATAGGAAGGGAGGACGAGCAGTACTTC.

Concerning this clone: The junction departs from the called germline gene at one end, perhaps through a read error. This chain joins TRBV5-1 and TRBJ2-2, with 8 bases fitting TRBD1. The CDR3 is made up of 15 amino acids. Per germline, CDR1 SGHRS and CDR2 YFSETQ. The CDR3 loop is CASNLPGQGAGELFF. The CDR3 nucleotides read TGCGCCAGCAACTTGCCAGGACAGGGAGCCGGGGAGCTGTTTTTT.

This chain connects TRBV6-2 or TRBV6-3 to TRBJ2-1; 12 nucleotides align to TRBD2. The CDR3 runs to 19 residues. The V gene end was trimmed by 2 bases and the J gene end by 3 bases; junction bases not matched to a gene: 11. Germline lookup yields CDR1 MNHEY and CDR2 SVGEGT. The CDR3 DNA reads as TGTGCCAGCAGTTACGACTCGGCTAGCGGGAGGGCCAACTACAATGAGCAGTTCTTC. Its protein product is CASSYDSASGRANYNEQFF.

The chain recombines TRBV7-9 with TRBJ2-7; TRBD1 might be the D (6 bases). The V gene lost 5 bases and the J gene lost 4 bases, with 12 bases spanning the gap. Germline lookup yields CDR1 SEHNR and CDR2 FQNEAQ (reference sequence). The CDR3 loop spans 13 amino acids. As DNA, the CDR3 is TGTGCCAGCAGCATGTGGACAGCTTACGAGCAGTACTTC. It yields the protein CASSMWTAYEQYF.

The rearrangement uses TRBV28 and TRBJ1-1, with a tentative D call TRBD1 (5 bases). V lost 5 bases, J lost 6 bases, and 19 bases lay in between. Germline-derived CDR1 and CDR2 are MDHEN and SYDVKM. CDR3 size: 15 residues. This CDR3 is CASSQNWGGYPEAFF. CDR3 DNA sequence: TGTGCCAGCAGTCAAAATTGGGGGGGATACCCTGAAGCTTTCTTT. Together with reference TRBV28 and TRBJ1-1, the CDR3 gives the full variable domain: DVKVTQSSRYLVKRTGEKVFLECVQDMDHENMFWYRQDPGLGLRLIYFSYDVKMKEKGDIPEGYSVSREKKERFSLILESASTNQTSMYLCASSQNWGGYPEAFFGQGTRLTVV.

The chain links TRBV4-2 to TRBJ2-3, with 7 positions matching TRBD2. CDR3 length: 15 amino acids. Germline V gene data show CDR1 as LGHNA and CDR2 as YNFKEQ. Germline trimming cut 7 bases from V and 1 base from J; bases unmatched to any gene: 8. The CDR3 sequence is CASTPLAGGTDTQYF. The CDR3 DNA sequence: TGTGCCAGCACCCCATTAGCGGGCGGCACAGATACGCAGTATTTT.